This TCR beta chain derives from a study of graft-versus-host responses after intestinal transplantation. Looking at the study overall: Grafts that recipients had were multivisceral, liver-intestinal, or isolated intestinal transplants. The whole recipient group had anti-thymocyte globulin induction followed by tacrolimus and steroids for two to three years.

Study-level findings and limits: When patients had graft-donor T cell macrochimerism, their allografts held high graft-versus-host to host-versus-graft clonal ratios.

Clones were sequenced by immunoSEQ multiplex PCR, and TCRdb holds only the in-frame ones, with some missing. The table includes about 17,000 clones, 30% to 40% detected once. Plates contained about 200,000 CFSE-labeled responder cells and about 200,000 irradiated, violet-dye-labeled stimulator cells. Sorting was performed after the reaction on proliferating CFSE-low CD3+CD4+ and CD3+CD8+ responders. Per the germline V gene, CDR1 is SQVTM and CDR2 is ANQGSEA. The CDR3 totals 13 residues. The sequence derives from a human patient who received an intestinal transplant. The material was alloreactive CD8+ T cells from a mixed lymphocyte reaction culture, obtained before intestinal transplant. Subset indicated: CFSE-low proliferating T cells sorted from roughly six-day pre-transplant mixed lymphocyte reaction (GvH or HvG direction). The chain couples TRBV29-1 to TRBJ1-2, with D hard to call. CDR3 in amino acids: CRVEGGSLYGYTF. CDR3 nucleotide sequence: TGCAGGGTCGAGGGTGGGAGCTTATATGGCTACACCTTC.